One T cell receptor (beta chain) is described in this entry. This specimen belongs to a study of identical twins. Germline V gives CDR1 SNHLY, CDR2 FYNNEI. The CDR3 length is 12 residues. V lost 4 bases to trimming and J lost 7 bases, with 10 bases between them. MiXCR was run by TCRdb on the 5' RACE reads, yielding one entry per CDR3 protein. Counted here are roughly 770,000 distinct CDR3 sequences, 18% occurring once; the ten biggest clones make up around 13%. The sample also formed part of further work on T cells expressing NK-cell markers.

The sequenced sample consisted of PBMCs. The rearrangement links TRBV2 to TRBJ2-5; D might be TRBD2 (5 bases). The clonotype comes from a woman aged 18-29 years in good health. The CDR3 nucleotides are TGTGCCAGCAGTGTGACGGGGTCGACCCAGTACTTC. As protein: CASSVTGSTQYF.